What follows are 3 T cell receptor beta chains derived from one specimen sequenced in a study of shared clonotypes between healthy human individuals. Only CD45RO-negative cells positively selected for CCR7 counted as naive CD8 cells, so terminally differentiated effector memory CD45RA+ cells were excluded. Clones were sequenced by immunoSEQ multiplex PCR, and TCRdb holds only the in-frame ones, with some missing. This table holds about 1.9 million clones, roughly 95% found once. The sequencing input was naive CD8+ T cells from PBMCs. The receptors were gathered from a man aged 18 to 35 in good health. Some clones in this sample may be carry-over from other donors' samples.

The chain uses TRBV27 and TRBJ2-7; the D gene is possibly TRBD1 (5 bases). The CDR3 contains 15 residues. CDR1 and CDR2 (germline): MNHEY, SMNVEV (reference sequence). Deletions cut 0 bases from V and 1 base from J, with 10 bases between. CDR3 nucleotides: TGTGCCAGCAGTTTATCGGGCAGGGCTTCCTACGAGCAGTACTTC. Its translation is CASSLSGRASYEQYF.

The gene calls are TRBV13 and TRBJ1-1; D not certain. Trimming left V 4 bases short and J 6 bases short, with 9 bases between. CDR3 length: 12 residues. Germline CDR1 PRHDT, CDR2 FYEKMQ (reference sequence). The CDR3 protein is CASSSSFAEAFF. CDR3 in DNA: TGTGCCAGCAGCTCCTCGTTCGCTGAAGCTTTCTTT.

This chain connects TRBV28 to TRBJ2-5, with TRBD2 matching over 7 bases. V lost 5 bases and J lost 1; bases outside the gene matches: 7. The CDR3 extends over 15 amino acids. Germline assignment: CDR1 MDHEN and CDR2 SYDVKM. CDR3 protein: CASSLPRLAQETQYF. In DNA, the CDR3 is TGTGCCAGCAGTCTTCCTCGACTAGCCCAAGAGACCCAGTACTTC.